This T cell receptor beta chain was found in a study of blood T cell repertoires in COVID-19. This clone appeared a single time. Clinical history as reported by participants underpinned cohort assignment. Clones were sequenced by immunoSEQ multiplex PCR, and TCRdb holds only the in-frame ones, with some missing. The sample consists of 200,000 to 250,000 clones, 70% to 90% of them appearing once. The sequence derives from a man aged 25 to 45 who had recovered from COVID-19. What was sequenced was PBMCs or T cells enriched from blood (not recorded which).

CDR3 in amino acids: CASREDTGELFF. The CDR3 DNA reads TGCGCCTCGAGGGAGGACACCGGGGAGCTGTTTTTT. The chain couples TRBV10-1 to TRBJ2-2; a possible D gene is TRBD2 (6 bases). The V end was cut by 11 bases, the J end by 3 bases, with 10 bases between. Germline V gives CDR1 WNHNN, CDR2 SYGVQD (reference sequence). The CDR3 is made up of 12 amino acids.